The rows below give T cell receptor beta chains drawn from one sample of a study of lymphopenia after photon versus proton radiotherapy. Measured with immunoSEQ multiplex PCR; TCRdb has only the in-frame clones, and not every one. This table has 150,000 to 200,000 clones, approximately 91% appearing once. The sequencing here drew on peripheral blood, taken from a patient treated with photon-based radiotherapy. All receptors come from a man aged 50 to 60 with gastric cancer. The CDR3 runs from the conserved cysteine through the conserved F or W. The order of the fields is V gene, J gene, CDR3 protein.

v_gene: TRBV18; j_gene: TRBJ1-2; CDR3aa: CASSFTQEEGYTF
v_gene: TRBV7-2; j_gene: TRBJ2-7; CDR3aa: CASSLVRTSGPTYEQYF
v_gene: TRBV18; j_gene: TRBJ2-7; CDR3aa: CASSPRTYEQYF
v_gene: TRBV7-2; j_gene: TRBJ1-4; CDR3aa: CASSLGAAATNEKLFF
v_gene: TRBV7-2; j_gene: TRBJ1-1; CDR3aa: CASSLDQGLMNTEAFF
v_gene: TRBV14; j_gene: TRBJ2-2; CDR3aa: CASSRDLNTGELFF
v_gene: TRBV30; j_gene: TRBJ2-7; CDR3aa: CAWSPQVDEQYF
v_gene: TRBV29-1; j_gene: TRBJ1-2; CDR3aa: CSVERRGGDYGYTF
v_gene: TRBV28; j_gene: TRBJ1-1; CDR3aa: CASSLSPGAAAFF
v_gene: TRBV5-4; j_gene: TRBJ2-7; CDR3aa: CASSLVGRPSSYEQYF
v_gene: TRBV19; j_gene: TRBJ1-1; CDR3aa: CASSIGYGVTEAFF
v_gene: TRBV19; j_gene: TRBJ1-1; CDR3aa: CASRRGAGPNTEAFF
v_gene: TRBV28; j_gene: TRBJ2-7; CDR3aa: CASSYRAYEQYF
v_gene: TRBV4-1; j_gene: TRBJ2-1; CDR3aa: CASIPSYRPSSYNEQFF
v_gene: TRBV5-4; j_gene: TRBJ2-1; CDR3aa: CASSYPGQGADYNEQFF
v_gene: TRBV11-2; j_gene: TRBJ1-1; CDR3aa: CASSLGAGQAFF
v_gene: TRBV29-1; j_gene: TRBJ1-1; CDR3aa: CSLSRENTEAFF